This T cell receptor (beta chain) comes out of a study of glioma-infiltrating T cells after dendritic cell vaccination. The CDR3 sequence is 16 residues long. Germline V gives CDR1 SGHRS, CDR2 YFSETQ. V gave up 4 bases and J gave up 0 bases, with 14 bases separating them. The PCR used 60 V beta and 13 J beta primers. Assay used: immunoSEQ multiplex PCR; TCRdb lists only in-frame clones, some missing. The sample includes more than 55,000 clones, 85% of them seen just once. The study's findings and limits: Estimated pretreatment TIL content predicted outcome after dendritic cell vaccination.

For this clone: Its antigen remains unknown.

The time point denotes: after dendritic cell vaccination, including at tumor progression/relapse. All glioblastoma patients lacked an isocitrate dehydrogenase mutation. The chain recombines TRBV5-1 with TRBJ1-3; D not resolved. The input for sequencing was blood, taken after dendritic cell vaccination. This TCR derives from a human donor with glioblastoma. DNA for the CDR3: TGCGCCAGCAGCCGAGAAGACACCTACTCTGGAAACACCATATATTTT. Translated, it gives CASSREDTYSGNTIYF. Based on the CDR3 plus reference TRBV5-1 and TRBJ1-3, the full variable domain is KAGVTQTPRYLIKTRGQQVTLSCSPISGHRSVSWYQQTPGQGLQFLFEYFSETQRNKGNFPGRFSGRQFSNSRSEMNVSTLELGDSALYLCASSREDTYSGNTIYFGEGSWLTVV.